The rows below give T cell receptor beta chains drawn from one sample of a study of CD8 T cells in ankylosing spondylitis. One entry per CDR3 protein, called by TCRdb with MiXCR from the 5' RACE reads. The sample carries 450,000 to 550,000 distinct CDR3 sequences, less than 6% recorded once. What was sequenced was blood, either unsorted or a sorted T cell fraction (not recorded which). The receptors come from a male donor with ankylosing spondylitis. CDR3s include the opening cysteine and the closing phenylalanine or tryptophan.

j_gene | v_gene | CDR3aa
TRBJ2-1 | TRBV12-3/TRBV12-4 | CASSLGQLYNEQFF
TRBJ2-7 | TRBV11-2 | CASSQAAVLAGDFPYEQYF
TRBJ2-2 | TRBV5-1 | CASSFGQAPTGELFF
TRBJ1-2 | TRBV7-2 | CASSPDRPYGYTF
TRBJ1-5 | TRBV25-1 | CASNQPQHF
TRBJ2-7 | TRBV28 | CASSSGFGYEQYF
TRBJ2-1 | TRBV29-1 | CSAFKRANLLLSYNEQFF
TRBJ1-2 | TRBV20-1 | CSATRGQATYGYTF
TRBJ2-1 | TRBV28 | CASSSFSGRNEQFF
TRBJ2-1 | TRBV9 | CASSVAADPIYNEQFF
TRBJ1-5 | TRBV25-1 | CASADRGRGQPQHF
TRBJ2-5 | TRBV20-1 | CSARGGEREVTQYF
TRBJ1-1 | TRBV5-1 | CASSLAVGRMWDTEAFF
TRBJ1-2 | TRBV12-3/TRBV12-4 | CASSLRPGQGLNGYTF
TRBJ2-2 | TRBV7-9 | CASSTTSGRGTGELFF
TRBJ2-7 | TRBV9 | CASSASSGGAGTYEQYF
TRBJ1-5 | TRBV29-1 | CSVRATNQPQHF
TRBJ2-3 | TRBV20-1 | CSARETRTSLPKDTQYF
TRBJ2-7 | TRBV7-9 | CASSDKFSYEQYF
TRBJ1-1 | TRBV7-2 | CASSLDWRVTEAFF
TRBJ2-7 | TRBV18 | CASSPLQLAVDEQYF
TRBJ2-7 | TRBV5-1 | CASSFRTSGVSSYEQYF
TRBJ1-2 | TRBV5-6 | CASSPRGPGYTF
TRBJ2-5 | TRBV15 | CATSRDGGVETQYF
TRBJ2-1 | TRBV6-5 | CASSSGTGGAYNEQFF
TRBJ2-1 | TRBV12-3/TRBV12-4 | CASSFGGSGYNEQFF
TRBJ2-4 | TRBV20-1 | CSARRPENIQYF
TRBJ1-3 | TRBV7-9 | CASSLIPPGPGNTIYF
TRBJ2-3 | TRBV7-2 | CASSWGPRDTQYF
TRBJ2-7 | TRBV6-1 | CASSPSSGTNYEQYF
TRBJ2-7 | TRBV20-1 | CSATARVSSYEQYF
TRBJ1-3 | TRBV6-5 | CASSYRRTGRNTIYF
TRBJ2-1 | TRBV27 | CASRTGGGNEQFF
TRBJ2-3 | TRBV20-1 | CSAPGLAGNTDTQYF
TRBJ2-1 | TRBV7-8 | CASSRVGPLASNEQFF
TRBJ2-2 | TRBV6-1 | CATLPAGGYAGELFF
TRBJ1-4 | TRBV7-9 | CASSQGTGEKLFF
TRBJ2-5 | TRBV6-2/TRBV6-3 | CASSARETQYF
TRBJ2-3 | TRBV6-5 | CASSSGGALDTQYF
TRBJ1-6 | TRBV28 | CASSLPGQTNSPLHF
TRBJ2-3 | TRBV28 | CASSLRQSDTQYF
TRBJ2-3 | TRBV5-6 | CASSLGTSGNTDTQYF
TRBJ2-7 | TRBV7-2 | CASSQAGSNYEQYF